Listed below are T cell receptor beta chains from one sample, sequenced in a study of shared clonotypes between healthy human individuals. Only in-frame clones appear in the TCRdb table, and some are missing; sequencing was by immunoSEQ multiplex PCR. The table records 2 million to 2.5 million clones, under 97% of them present only once. Sequenced sample: naive CD4+ T cells sorted from blood. The receptors derive from a man aged 18-30 years in good health. The CDR3 runs from the conserved cysteine through the conserved F or W. The D gene is left open where the match is weak. Size tells how often a clone was seen (once, few, many) or the class of an expanded clone, and some rows leave it out.

TGCGCCAGCAGCTTGGCCGCGACTCTGAACACCGGGGAGCTGTTTTTT	CASSLAATLNTGELFF	TRBJ2-2	TRBV5-1	-	-
TGTGCCAGCAGTTGGACAGGGGGCGGCGAGCAGTACTTC	CASSWTGGGEQYF	TRBJ2-7	TRBV6-5	TRBD1	-
TGTGCCAGCAGCCCCGGGACAGGGTGGGACTACGAGCAGTACTTC	CASSPGTGWDYEQYF	TRBJ2-7	TRBV5-4	TRBD1	once
TGCGCCAGCAGCTTGGAAGGGACAGGGGTTGAATCCTTC	CASSLEGTGVESF	TRBJ1-2	TRBV5-1	TRBD1	once
TGCGCCAGCAGTGAGGGATACGACGCAGATACGCAGTATTTT	CASSEGYDADTQYF	TRBJ2-3	TRBV10-1	-	-
TGTGCCAGCTCACCGGGGACTAGCGGGAGTGGAGCAGATACGCAGTATTTT	CASSPGTSGSGADTQYF	TRBJ2-3	TRBV18	TRBD2	-
TGTGCCAGCTCACCACAGAGTGGGACAGCCTCTAAGGACTATGGCTACACCTTC	CASSPQSGTASKDYGYTF	TRBJ1-2	TRBV18	TRBD1	-
TGTGCCAGCAGCTTTGCAGCCGAGCTGAACACTGAAGCTTTCTTT	CASSFAAELNTEAFF	TRBJ1-1	TRBV7-8	-	-
TGCGCCAGCAGCCAAAGGAACACTGAAGCTTTCTTT	CASSQRNTEAFF	TRBJ1-1	TRBV4-1	-	few
TGTGCCAGCAGCGTAGCACAGGTAGATACGCAGTATTTT	CASSVAQVDTQYF	TRBJ2-3	TRBV9	-	-
TGTGCCATCAGTGGGGGACTAGGGGTTGAGCAGTTCTTC	CAISGGLGVEQFF	TRBJ2-1	TRBV10-3	TRBD2	-
TGTGCCAGCAGTGAAAAGGGAGGCAATCAGCCCCAGCATTTT	CASSEKGGNQPQHF	TRBJ1-5	TRBV6-1	-	-
TGTGCCTGGAGTTTGAGAACTGGGGCCAACGTCCTGACTTTC	CAWSLRTGANVLTF	TRBJ2-6	TRBV30	-	-
TGTGCCACCAGCCCGGCAGTCAACACCGGGGAGCTGTTTTTT	CATSPAVNTGELFF	TRBJ2-2	TRBV15	-	-
TGTGCCTGGAGTGCCATAGGGGCTAATGAAAAACTGTTTTTT	CAWSAIGANEKLFF	TRBJ1-4	TRBV30	-	-
TGTGCCATCAGTGAGGAGCAGTGGGCTAATTGGCATTTT	CAISEEQWANWHF	TRBJ1-5	TRBV10-3	-	-
TGCGCCAGCAGCCAAGGATCCGGACTAGCGGGCACCCCTGGGTCCGAGCAGTACTTC	CASSQGSGLAGTPGSEQYF	TRBJ2-7	TRBV4-1	TRBD2	-
TGTGCCAGCTCCCTCCTCAGAGGCGAGCAGTACTTC	CASSLLRGEQYF	TRBJ2-7	TRBV18	-	once
TGTGCCAGCAGGCCCGGACAGCTGTCCTACAATGAGCAGTTCTTC	CASRPGQLSYNEQFF	TRBJ2-1	TRBV7-9	-	-
TGTGCCAGCAGTCCTCCGGCGGGCCGGGAGACCCAGTACTTC	CASSPPAGRETQYF	TRBJ2-5	TRBV7-2	-	-
TGTGCCAGCAGTACAGGGGGCGCTGATGGAAACACCATATATTTT	CASSTGGADGNTIYF	TRBJ1-3	TRBV28	TRBD1	-
TGTGCCTGGAGTCCGGGGATTACTGGGGCCAACGTCCTGACTTTC	CAWSPGITGANVLTF	TRBJ2-6	TRBV30	-	-
TGTGCCAGCAGCTTAGCTGGGATGAATGGAAACACCATATATTTT	CASSLAGMNGNTIYF	TRBJ1-3	TRBV7-9	-	once
TGTGCCAGCAGCCGGCCATTAGCCAAAAACATTCAGTACTTC	CASSRPLAKNIQYF	TRBJ2-4	TRBV5-8	-	-
TGCGCCAGCAGTTCTACAGGGACCTACGAGCAGTACTTC	CASSSTGTYEQYF	TRBJ2-7	TRBV5-1	-	-
TGCGCCAGCAGCTTGGAGGGGGCACCGTGGACACCCCTCCACTTT	CASSLEGAPWTPLHF	TRBJ1-6	TRBV5-1	TRBD1	-
TGTGCCAGCAGCGGACTACTAGCGGGGGGGACAGATACGCAGTATTTT	CASSGLLAGGTDTQYF	TRBJ2-3	TRBV25-1	TRBD2	-
TGTGCCAGCTCACCACCGTTAAGGCTAGCTGCCACAGATACGCAGTATTTT	CASSPPLRLAATDTQYF	TRBJ2-3	TRBV18	-	-
TGTGCCAGCAGCTTAGGGCCGGTCTACGAGCAGTACTTC	CASSLGPVYEQYF	TRBJ2-7	TRBV7-9	-	-
TGTGCCAGCAGTGTCGCACTAAACACAACTAATGAAAAACTGTTTTTT	CASSVALNTTNEKLFF	TRBJ1-4	TRBV2	-	-
TGCAGCGTTAAGACAGGGAAAGGAAGCGAGCAGTACTTC	CSVKTGKGSEQYF	TRBJ2-7	TRBV29-1	TRBD1	-
TGTGCCAGCAGCTTGAAGGGGGCTGGTGAAAAACTGTTTTTT	CASSLKGAGEKLFF	TRBJ1-4	TRBV7-9	TRBD1	-
TGTGCCAGCAGTCGGGGACAGGCGGACGGCTACACCTTC	CASSRGQADGYTF	TRBJ1-2	TRBV6-6	TRBD1	-
TGTGCCAGCAGGCCTTGGTCTAGCACAGATACGCAGTATTTT	CASRPWSSTDTQYF	TRBJ2-3	TRBV6-5	-	-
TGTGCCAGCAGACAACCAGGGACAGGGGGGAGAGAGCAGTACTTC	CASRQPGTGGREQYF	TRBJ2-7	TRBV2	TRBD1	-
TGCGCCAGCAATCCCGGGACACACTCCTACGAGCAGTACTTC	CASNPGTHSYEQYF	TRBJ2-7	TRBV5-1	-	-
TGTGCCTGGAGTGTATATCGAGAATCCCTCCACTTT	CAWSVYRESLHF	TRBJ1-6	TRBV30	-	-
TGTGCCTGGAGTGGGGTTACAGGGAGCGTGTTTTTT	CAWSGVTGSVFF	TRBJ1-4	TRBV30	-	-
TGTGCCAGCAGCTTAAGGACAGGGGGCTTTGATGAGCAGTTCTTC	CASSLRTGGFDEQFF	TRBJ2-1	TRBV7-2	TRBD1	-
TGTGCCAGCTCACCACGGCCTGACAGGGTCCCCTACGAGCAGTACTTC	CASSPRPDRVPYEQYF	TRBJ2-7	TRBV18	TRBD1	-
TGTGCTAGTGGTTCTATACAGCACGAGCAGTACTTC	CASGSIQHEQYF	TRBJ2-7	TRBV12-5	-	once
TGTGCCAGCAGCTCCTCGGGTACCTACAATGAGCAGTTCTTC	CASSSSGTYNEQFF	TRBJ2-1	TRBV11-2	-	-
TGTGCCAGCAGTTCCGGGACAGCATTTTTAGGGCCCCAGCATTTT	CASSSGTAFLGPQHF	TRBJ1-5	TRBV28	TRBD1	-
TGCGCCAGCAGCCAAGATGGGGGGGGAAAACTGTTTTTT	CASSQDGGGKLFF	TRBJ1-4	TRBV4-3	-	once
TGTGCCATCAGTGAGTCGGGGGGGGTAGAGTGGGCTGAAGCTTTCTTT	CAISESGGVEWAEAFF	TRBJ1-1	TRBV10-3	-	-
TGTGCCAGCAGCTTAGCTGGCGGGATCACAGATACGCAGTATTTT	CASSLAGGITDTQYF	TRBJ2-3	TRBV7-8	-	-